This T cell receptor beta chain stems from a study of control samples from healthy donors and cancer patients. Trimming cost V 4 bases and J 3 bases, with 7 bases left between them. Per germline, CDR1 SNHLY and CDR2 FYNNEI. There are 12 residues in the CDR3. Only in-frame clones appear in the TCRdb table, and some are missing; sequencing was by immunoSEQ multiplex PCR. Of about 59,000 clones detected, approximately 89% appear once; the ten largest clones hold roughly 13%. The TCR comes from a woman aged 60-75 years with lung cancer. The gene calls are TRBV2 and TRBJ2-7; D ambiguous. Sequencing was performed on PBMCs. This chain's CDR3 is CASSGTFYEQYF. In DNA, the CDR3 is TGTGCCAGCAGTGGGACCTTCTACGAGCAGTACTTC.